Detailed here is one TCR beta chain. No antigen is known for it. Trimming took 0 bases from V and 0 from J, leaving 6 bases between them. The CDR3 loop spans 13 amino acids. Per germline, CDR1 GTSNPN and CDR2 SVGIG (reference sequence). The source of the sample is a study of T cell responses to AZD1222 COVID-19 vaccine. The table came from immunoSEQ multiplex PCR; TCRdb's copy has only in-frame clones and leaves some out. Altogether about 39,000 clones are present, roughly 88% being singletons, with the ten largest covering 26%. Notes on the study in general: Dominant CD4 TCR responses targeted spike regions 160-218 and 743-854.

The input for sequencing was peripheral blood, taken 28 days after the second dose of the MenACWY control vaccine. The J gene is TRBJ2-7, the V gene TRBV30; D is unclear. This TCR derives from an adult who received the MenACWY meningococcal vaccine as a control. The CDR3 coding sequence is TGTGCCTGGAGTGTATACTTCTCCTACGAGCAGTACTTC. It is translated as CAWSVYFSYEQYF. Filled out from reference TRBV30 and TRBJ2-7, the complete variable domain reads SQTIHQWPATLVQPVGSPLSLECTVEGTSNPNLYWYRQAAGRGLQLLFYSVGIGQISSEVPQNLSASRPQDRQFILSSKKLLLSDSGFYLCAWSVYFSYEQYFGPGTRLTVT.